This T cell receptor (beta chain) is from a study of cytomegalovirus exposure and HLA in healthy donors. Study-level points and caveats: A later analysis associated roughly 15,000 TCR beta sequences with HLA alleles at a 0.05 false discovery rate. Roughly uniform depth of sequencing across donors was assumed in presence/absence analyses. Evidence from a later analysis indicated that most CMV-associated TCR beta chains looked HLA-restricted.

CDR1 and CDR2 from the germline V gene are MDHEN and SYDVKM. This CDR3 comprises 17 residues. V lost 4 bases and J 8 bases, leaving 21 bases between the germline ends. This PCR relied on a set of 60 Vbeta primers and 13 Jbeta primers. Sequencing was performed with immunoSEQ multiplex PCR; in TCRdb, only in-frame clones are kept and a portion is missing. The table has about 130,000 clones, less than 85% seen once; the top ten hold over 15%. Notes on this clone: Its specificity is not known.

The sequencing input was PBMCs. The TCR originated in a man between 18 and 35 years old in good health and CMV-seropositive. The chain links TRBV28 to TRBJ1-6; D is unclear. CDR3 nucleotide sequence: TGTGCCAGCAGTTCGCCCCCTAGGAGTCAGCTAGATTCACCCCTCCACTTT. Translating gives CASSSPPRSQLDSPLHF.